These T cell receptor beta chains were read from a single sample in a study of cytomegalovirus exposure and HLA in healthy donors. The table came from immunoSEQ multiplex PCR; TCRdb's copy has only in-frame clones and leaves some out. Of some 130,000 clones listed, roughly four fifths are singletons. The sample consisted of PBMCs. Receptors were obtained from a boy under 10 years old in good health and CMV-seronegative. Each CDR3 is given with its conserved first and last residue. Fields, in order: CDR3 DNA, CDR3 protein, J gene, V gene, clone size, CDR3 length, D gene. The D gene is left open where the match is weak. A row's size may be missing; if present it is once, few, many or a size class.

CDR3 DNA: TGTGCCAGCCTCGACAGCGGGTATAATTCACCCCTCCACTTT; CDR3 protein: CASLDSGYNSPLHF; J gene: TRBJ1-6; V gene: TRBV2; clone size: NA; CDR3 length: 14; D gene: NA
CDR3 DNA: TGTGCCAGCAGCGTAGGATCGGCGGGGGAAGAGACCCAGTACTTC; CDR3 protein: CASSVGSAGEETQYF; J gene: TRBJ2-5; V gene: TRBV9; clone size: NA; CDR3 length: 15; D gene: TRBD2
CDR3 DNA: TGCGCCAGCAGCTTGGGCCAGGGGGCCCACGAGCAGTACTTC; CDR3 protein: CASSLGQGAHEQYF; J gene: TRBJ2-7; V gene: TRBV5-1; clone size: NA; CDR3 length: 14; D gene: TRBD1
CDR3 DNA: TGTGCCAGCAGTTTGGACAGGGATTATAATCAGTACTTC; CDR3 protein: CASSLDRDYNQYF; J gene: TRBJ2-4; V gene: TRBV9; clone size: NA; CDR3 length: 13; D gene: TRBD1
CDR3 DNA: TGCGCCAGCAGCCAGCAAGGACAGGGCGTAGGAAACACCATATATTTT; CDR3 protein: CASSQQGQGVGNTIYF; J gene: TRBJ1-3; V gene: TRBV4-3; clone size: NA; CDR3 length: 16; D gene: TRBD1
CDR3 DNA: TGTGCCAGCAGCCCAGGGGCAGTCGGTGAAGCTTTCTTT; CDR3 protein: CASSPGAVGEAFF; J gene: TRBJ1-1; V gene: TRBV11-3; clone size: NA; CDR3 length: 13; D gene: NA
CDR3 DNA: TGTGCCTGGAGTACGGGGAATGGCTATGGCTACACCTTC; CDR3 protein: CAWSTGNGYGYTF; J gene: TRBJ1-2; V gene: TRBV30; clone size: NA; CDR3 length: 13; D gene: NA
CDR3 DNA: TGCGCCAGCAGCCCCTTACGGGCAGGGAGCACAGATACGCAGTATTTT; CDR3 protein: CASSPLRAGSTDTQYF; J gene: TRBJ2-3; V gene: TRBV5-1; clone size: NA; CDR3 length: 16; D gene: NA
CDR3 DNA: TGCAGCGTTGAGGAGGGGAGCCCCTACGAGCAGTACTTC; CDR3 protein: CSVEEGSPYEQYF; J gene: TRBJ2-7; V gene: TRBV29-1; clone size: NA; CDR3 length: 13; D gene: NA
CDR3 DNA: TGTGCCAGCTCACCACCGGGACAGGCCATCGTGGGGGGCTACACCTTC; CDR3 protein: CASSPPGQAIVGGYTF; J gene: TRBJ1-2; V gene: TRBV18; clone size: NA; CDR3 length: 16; D gene: TRBD1
CDR3 DNA: TGTGCCAGCGCGACTATGGGGGCGGGCGGGGAGCTGTTTTTT; CDR3 protein: CASATMGAGGELFF; J gene: TRBJ2-2; V gene: TRBV6-6; clone size: NA; CDR3 length: 14; D gene: NA
CDR3 DNA: TGTGCCAGCTCAGGGACAGACAACACCGGGGAGCTGTTTTTT; CDR3 protein: CASSGTDNTGELFF; J gene: TRBJ2-2; V gene: TRBV6-4; clone size: NA; CDR3 length: 14; D gene: TRBD1
CDR3 DNA: NA; CDR3 protein: CASGLGTGTPNTGELFF; J gene: TRBJ2-2; V gene: TRBV12-5; clone size: NA; CDR3 length: 17; D gene: NA
CDR3 DNA: TGTGCCAGCAGCCCAAATAGGAACACTGAAGCTTTCTTT; CDR3 protein: CASSPNRNTEAFF; J gene: TRBJ1-1; V gene: TRBV7-9; clone size: few; CDR3 length: 13; D gene: NA
CDR3 DNA: TGTGCCAGCAGCCCACAATGGGGCGGGACCCTAACCTACGAGCAGTACTTC; CDR3 protein: CASSPQWGGTLTYEQYF; J gene: TRBJ2-7; V gene: TRBV11-2; clone size: NA; CDR3 length: 17; D gene: NA
CDR3 DNA: TGTGCCAGTAGTATTGGACTAGCGGGGGGCGTTGGATCCTACAATGAGCAGTTCTTC; CDR3 protein: CASSIGLAGGVGSYNEQFF; J gene: TRBJ2-1; V gene: TRBV19; clone size: NA; CDR3 length: 19; D gene: TRBD2
CDR3 DNA: TGTGCCAGCTCAACAGGATCTGGAAACACCATATATTTT; CDR3 protein: CASSTGSGNTIYF; J gene: TRBJ1-3; V gene: TRBV6-1; clone size: NA; CDR3 length: 13; D gene: NA
CDR3 DNA: TGTGCCAGCACCACGGGAGGGGGGGCCCACGAGCAGTACTTC; CDR3 protein: CASTTGGGAHEQYF; J gene: TRBJ2-7; V gene: TRBV6-5; clone size: few; CDR3 length: 14; D gene: TRBD2
CDR3 DNA: TGTGCCTGGAGTCGGGGGAGCAATCAGCCCCAGCATTTT; CDR3 protein: CAWSRGSNQPQHF; J gene: TRBJ1-5; V gene: TRBV30; clone size: NA; CDR3 length: 13; D gene: NA
CDR3 DNA: TGTGCCAGCAGTCGGGACAGGGGACAGGAAGAGACCCAGTACTTC; CDR3 protein: CASSRDRGQEETQYF; J gene: TRBJ2-5; V gene: TRBV2; clone size: NA; CDR3 length: 15; D gene: TRBD1
CDR3 DNA: TGTGCCAGCAGTGAACAAGAGGGCCACTATGGCTACACCTTC; CDR3 protein: CASSEQEGHYGYTF; J gene: TRBJ1-2; V gene: TRBV6-5; clone size: NA; CDR3 length: 14; D gene: NA
CDR3 DNA: TGTGCCAGCAGTGCCTCGACAGGGGTCTATGGCTACACCTTC; CDR3 protein: CASSASTGVYGYTF; J gene: TRBJ1-2; V gene: TRBV6-1; clone size: NA; CDR3 length: 14; D gene: TRBD1
CDR3 DNA: TGTGCCAGCAGCCCCCCGGGACGACTAGTCTCCGGGGAGCTGTTTTTT; CDR3 protein: CASSPPGRLVSGELFF; J gene: TRBJ2-2; V gene: TRBV7-9; clone size: NA; CDR3 length: 16; D gene: NA
CDR3 DNA: TGTGCCAGCAGACGGGGTTATACAGATACGCAGTATTTT; CDR3 protein: CASRRGYTDTQYF; J gene: TRBJ2-3; V gene: TRBV6-4; clone size: NA; CDR3 length: 13; D gene: NA
CDR3 DNA: TGTGCCAGCAGCTTAGAAGGGACAGGGGCCCACTTTGCCGGGGAGCTGTTTTTT; CDR3 protein: CASSLEGTGAHFAGELFF; J gene: TRBJ2-2; V gene: TRBV5-5; clone size: once; CDR3 length: 18; D gene: TRBD1
CDR3 DNA: TGTGCCAGCAGCTGGGGACAGGTTAGCAATCAGCCCCAGCATTTT; CDR3 protein: CASSWGQVSNQPQHF; J gene: TRBJ1-5; V gene: TRBV5-8; clone size: NA; CDR3 length: 15; D gene: TRBD1
CDR3 DNA: TGTGCCTCCAGGGGGGTTAATGGAAACACCATATATTTT; CDR3 protein: CASRGVNGNTIYF; J gene: TRBJ1-3; V gene: TRBV19; clone size: once; CDR3 length: 13; D gene: TRBD1
CDR3 DNA: TGTGCCAGCAGCCAAGCCCTCGACAGGGATACCTACGAGCAGTACTTC; CDR3 protein: CASSQALDRDTYEQYF; J gene: TRBJ2-7; V gene: TRBV4-2; clone size: NA; CDR3 length: 16; D gene: TRBD1
CDR3 DNA: TGTGCCAGCAGGGGGGCCACAGATACGCAGTATTTT; CDR3 protein: CASRGATDTQYF; J gene: TRBJ2-3; V gene: TRBV7-9; clone size: NA; CDR3 length: 12; D gene: NA
CDR3 DNA: TGCGCCAGCAGCCAAGGTCCGCTCGGACTACCCACAGATACGCAGTATTTT; CDR3 protein: CASSQGPLGLPTDTQYF; J gene: TRBJ2-3; V gene: TRBV4-3; clone size: NA; CDR3 length: 17; D gene: NA
CDR3 DNA: TGTGCCTGGAGTGTACGGGAAAGAGATACGCAGTATTTT; CDR3 protein: CAWSVRERDTQYF; J gene: TRBJ2-3; V gene: TRBV30; clone size: once; CDR3 length: 13; D gene: NA
CDR3 DNA: TGTGCCAGCAGCCGAACAGGGGGCACAGATACGCAGTATTTT; CDR3 protein: CASSRTGGTDTQYF; J gene: TRBJ2-3; V gene: TRBV5-6; clone size: NA; CDR3 length: 14; D gene: TRBD1
CDR3 DNA: TGTGCCAGCAGCCCCGGGAGGGGCCCCAATCAGCCCCAGCATTTT; CDR3 protein: CASSPGRGPNQPQHF; J gene: TRBJ1-5; V gene: TRBV11-2; clone size: NA; CDR3 length: 15; D gene: NA
CDR3 DNA: TGTGCCAGCAGCTTAGACCGGAGGATTTTAAACACTGAAGCTTTCTTT; CDR3 protein: CASSLDRRILNTEAFF; J gene: TRBJ1-1; V gene: TRBV5-6; clone size: NA; CDR3 length: 16; D gene: NA
CDR3 DNA: TGTGCCAGCAGTAGGGCGGGGACGAATGAAAAACTGTTTTTT; CDR3 protein: CASSRAGTNEKLFF; J gene: TRBJ1-4; V gene: TRBV6-1; clone size: NA; CDR3 length: 14; D gene: NA
CDR3 DNA: TGCAGCGTTATCGTAGCGGGAAACACCGGGGAGCTGTTTTTT; CDR3 protein: CSVIVAGNTGELFF; J gene: TRBJ2-2; V gene: TRBV29-1; clone size: NA; CDR3 length: 14; D gene: TRBD2
CDR3 DNA: TGTGCCAGCAGCTCAACCAACGGGAGGGCCCGGGAGCAGTTCTTC; CDR3 protein: CASSSTNGRAREQFF; J gene: TRBJ2-1; V gene: TRBV5-6; clone size: NA; CDR3 length: 15; D gene: TRBD2
CDR3 DNA: TGTGCCAGCAGCCCCCTAGGGGCAGCTAATAATTCACCCCTCCACTTT; CDR3 protein: CASSPLGAANNSPLHF; J gene: TRBJ1-6; V gene: TRBV9; clone size: NA; CDR3 length: 16; D gene: NA
CDR3 DNA: TGTGCCAGCAGCGCTCACGGGACAGCGCGCCTGGCGAGCTCTGGGGCCAACGTCCTGACTTTC; CDR3 protein: CASSAHGTARLASSGANVLTF; J gene: TRBJ2-6; V gene: TRBV7-8; clone size: NA; CDR3 length: 21; D gene: TRBD1
CDR3 DNA: TGTGCCAGCAGTTTCCACCCCGACAGAGGTGAAGCTTTCTTT; CDR3 protein: CASSFHPDRGEAFF; J gene: TRBJ1-1; V gene: TRBV27; clone size: NA; CDR3 length: 14; D gene: NA
CDR3 DNA: TGTGCCAGCAGCTTGAGGGGGTTATGGACAGATACGCAGTATTTT; CDR3 protein: CASSLRGLWTDTQYF; J gene: TRBJ2-3; V gene: TRBV7-2; clone size: few; CDR3 length: 15; D gene: NA
CDR3 DNA: TGTGCCAGCAGTTTGCAGGGAGGAGGTGAAAAACTGTTTTTT; CDR3 protein: CASSLQGGGEKLFF; J gene: TRBJ1-4; V gene: TRBV27; clone size: NA; CDR3 length: 14; D gene: NA
CDR3 DNA: TGTGCTAGCAGCTTAGGCCGGGACAGGGGGTTGTACGAGCAGTACTTC; CDR3 protein: CASSLGRDRGLYEQYF; J gene: TRBJ2-7; V gene: TRBV7-7; clone size: NA; CDR3 length: 16; D gene: TRBD1
CDR3 DNA: TGTGCCAGCAGCCAAAGAGGTCGGCTGAACACTGAAGCTTTCTTT; CDR3 protein: CASSQRGRLNTEAFF; J gene: TRBJ1-1; V gene: TRBV28; clone size: NA; CDR3 length: 15; D gene: NA
CDR3 DNA: TGTGCCAGCAGCTATGAGGGGGCTGGGGCCTACGAGCAGTACTTC; CDR3 protein: CASSYEGAGAYEQYF; J gene: TRBJ2-7; V gene: TRBV7-2; clone size: NA; CDR3 length: 15; D gene: TRBD1
CDR3 DNA: TGTGCCAGCAGCCAAGGAGAGGCCTACGAGCAGTACTTC; CDR3 protein: CASSQGEAYEQYF; J gene: TRBJ2-7; V gene: TRBV6-5; clone size: few; CDR3 length: 13; D gene: NA
CDR3 DNA: TGTGCCAGAAGCTTCTCCGATACGCAGTATTTT; CDR3 protein: CARSFSDTQYF; J gene: TRBJ2-3; V gene: TRBV5-3; clone size: NA; CDR3 length: 11; D gene: NA
CDR3 DNA: TGTGCCAGCAGCCTCCGTGGTAGGGGGTTCGACGAGCAGTACTTC; CDR3 protein: CASSLRGRGFDEQYF; J gene: TRBJ2-7; V gene: TRBV7-3; clone size: once; CDR3 length: 15; D gene: NA
CDR3 DNA: TGTGCCAGCAGCGTCGGTAGCGGGGGTAATCAAGAGACCCAGTACTTC; CDR3 protein: CASSVGSGGNQETQYF; J gene: TRBJ2-5; V gene: TRBV9; clone size: few; CDR3 length: 16; D gene: TRBD2
CDR3 DNA: TGTGCCAGCGGCAGGGGGAATGAAAAACTGTTTTTT; CDR3 protein: CASGRGNEKLFF; J gene: TRBJ1-4; V gene: TRBV2; clone size: NA; CDR3 length: 12; D gene: TRBD1
CDR3 DNA: TGTGCCAGCAGCCAAACCTACTCTGGGGCCAACGTCCTGACTTTC; CDR3 protein: CASSQTYSGANVLTF; J gene: TRBJ2-6; V gene: TRBV7-6; clone size: NA; CDR3 length: 15; D gene: NA
CDR3 DNA: TGTGCCAGTAGTATCACTGGACGGGACAGGGGAAGCTCCTATAATTCACCCCTCCACTTT; CDR3 protein: CASSITGRDRGSSYNSPLHF; J gene: TRBJ1-6; V gene: TRBV19; clone size: NA; CDR3 length: 20; D gene: TRBD1
CDR3 DNA: TGTGCCTGGAGCAACCGGGACATCTCTTTCTTT; CDR3 protein: CAWSNRDISFF; J gene: TRBJ1-1; V gene: TRBV30; clone size: NA; CDR3 length: 11; D gene: NA